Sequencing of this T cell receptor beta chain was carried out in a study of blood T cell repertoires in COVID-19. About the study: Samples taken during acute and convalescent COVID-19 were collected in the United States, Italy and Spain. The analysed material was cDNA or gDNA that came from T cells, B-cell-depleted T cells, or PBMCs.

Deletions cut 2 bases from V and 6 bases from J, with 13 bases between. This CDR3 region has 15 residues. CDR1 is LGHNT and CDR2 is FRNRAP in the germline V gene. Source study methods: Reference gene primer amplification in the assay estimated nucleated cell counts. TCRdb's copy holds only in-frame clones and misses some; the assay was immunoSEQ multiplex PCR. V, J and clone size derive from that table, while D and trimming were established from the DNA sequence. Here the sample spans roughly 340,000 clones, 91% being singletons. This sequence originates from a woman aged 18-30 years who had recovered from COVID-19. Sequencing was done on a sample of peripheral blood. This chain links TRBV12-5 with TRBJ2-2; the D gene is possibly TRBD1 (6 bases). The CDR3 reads CASGLSRTDPGELFF. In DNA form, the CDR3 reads TGTGCTAGTGGTTTGTCCCGGACAGATCCCGGGGAGCTGTTTTTT.